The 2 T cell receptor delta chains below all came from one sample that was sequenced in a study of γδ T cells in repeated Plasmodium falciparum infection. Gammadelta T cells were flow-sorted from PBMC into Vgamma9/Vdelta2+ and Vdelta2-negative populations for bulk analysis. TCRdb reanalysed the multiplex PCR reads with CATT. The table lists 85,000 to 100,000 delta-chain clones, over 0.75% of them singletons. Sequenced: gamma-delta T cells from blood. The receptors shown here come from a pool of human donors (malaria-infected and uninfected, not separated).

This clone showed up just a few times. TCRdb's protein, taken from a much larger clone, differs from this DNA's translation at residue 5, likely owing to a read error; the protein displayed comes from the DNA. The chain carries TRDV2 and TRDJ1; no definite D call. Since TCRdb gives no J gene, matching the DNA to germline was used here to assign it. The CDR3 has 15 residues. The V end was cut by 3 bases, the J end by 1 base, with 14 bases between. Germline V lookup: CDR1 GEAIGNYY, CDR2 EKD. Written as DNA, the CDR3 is TGTGCCTGTGACGCCGTTGGGACGAGCACCGATAAACTCATCTTT. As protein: CACDAVGTSTDKLIF.

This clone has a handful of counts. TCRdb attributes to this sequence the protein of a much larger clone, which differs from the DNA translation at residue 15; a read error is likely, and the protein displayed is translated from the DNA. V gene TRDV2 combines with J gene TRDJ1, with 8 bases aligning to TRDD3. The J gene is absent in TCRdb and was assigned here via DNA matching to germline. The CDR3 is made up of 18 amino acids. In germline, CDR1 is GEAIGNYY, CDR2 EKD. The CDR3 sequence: CACDTLGPTGDTTDELIF. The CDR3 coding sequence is TGTGCCTGTGACACCCTCGGACCTACTGGGGATACCACCGATGAACTCATCTTT.